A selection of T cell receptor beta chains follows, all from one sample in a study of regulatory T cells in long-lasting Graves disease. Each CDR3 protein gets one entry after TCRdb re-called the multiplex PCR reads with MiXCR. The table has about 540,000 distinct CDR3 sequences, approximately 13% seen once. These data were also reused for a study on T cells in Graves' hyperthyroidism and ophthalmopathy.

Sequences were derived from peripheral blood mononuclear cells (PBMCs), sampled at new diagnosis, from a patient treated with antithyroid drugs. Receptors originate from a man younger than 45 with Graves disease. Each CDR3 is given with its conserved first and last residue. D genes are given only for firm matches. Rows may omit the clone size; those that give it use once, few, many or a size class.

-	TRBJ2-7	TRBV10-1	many	TGCGCCAGCAGTGAGCCGGGGAGCAGGGGCCACGAGCAGTACTTC	CASSEPGSRGHEQYF
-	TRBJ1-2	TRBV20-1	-	TGCAGTGCCCCCCGGGACTCCAGGGGAGGCTACACCTTC	CSAPRDSRGGYTF
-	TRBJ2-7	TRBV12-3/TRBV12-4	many	TGTGCCAGCAGTTTCGCAGTCACGGGTTACGAGCAGTACTTC	CASSFAVTGYEQYF
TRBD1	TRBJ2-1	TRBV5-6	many	TGTGCCAGCAGCTTGGGGACAGGCTACAATGAGCAGTTCTTC	CASSLGTGYNEQFF
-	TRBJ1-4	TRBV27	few	TGTGCCACCATTCCCACAGGTGCAACTAATGAAAAACTGTTTTTT	CATIPTGATNEKLFF
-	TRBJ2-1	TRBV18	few	TGTGCCAGCTCACCCGCGGCGGCCACCTACAATGAGCAGTTCTTC	CASSPAAATYNEQFF
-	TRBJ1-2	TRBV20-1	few	TGCAGTGCTAGATCGACAGAATCCTACTATGGCTACACCTTC	CSARSTESYYGYTF
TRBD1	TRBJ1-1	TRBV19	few	TGTGCCAGTAGACATGACAGGGGGACTGAAGCTTTCTTT	CASRHDRGTEAFF
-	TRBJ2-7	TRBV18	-	TGTGCCAGCTCACCAGCGGCGGGCGTCTCCTACGAGCAGTACTTC	CASSPAAGVSYEQYF
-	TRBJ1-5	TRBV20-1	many	TGCAGTGCTAGTCCGGACTCTGGTCAGCCCCAGCATTTT	CSASPDSGQPQHF
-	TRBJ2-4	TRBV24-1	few	TGTGCCACCAGTGAACCCAGCGGCAGGGGAAACATTCAGTACTTC	CATSEPSGRGNIQYF
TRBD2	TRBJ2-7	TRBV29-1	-	TGCAGCGTTGAAGCGCCGGGACTAGCTCTGGGTGAGCAGTACTTC	CSVEAPGLALGEQYF
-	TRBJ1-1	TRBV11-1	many	TGTGCCAGCAGCGTAACGAAGCGTACTGAAGCTTTCTTT	CASSVTKRTEAFF
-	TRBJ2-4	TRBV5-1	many	TGCGCCAGCAGCCCAGTTAAAGGGAACATTCAGTACTTC	CASSPVKGNIQYF
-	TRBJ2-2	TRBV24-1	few	TGTGCCACCAGTGATCCTCGACCTTCCCTCGGGACCGGGGAGCTGTTTTTT	CATSDPRPSLGTGELFF
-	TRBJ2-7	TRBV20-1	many	TGCAGTGCTAGGAGTGACTACTCTTACGAGCAGTACTTC	CSARSDYSYEQYF
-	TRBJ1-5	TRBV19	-	TGTGCCAGTAGTGCCGGGGGTAGCAATCAGCCCCAGCATTTT	CASSAGGSNQPQHF
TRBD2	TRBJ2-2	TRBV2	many	TGTGCCAGCAGCGCGGGGGGGACCGGGGAGCTGTTTTTT	CASSAGGTGELFF
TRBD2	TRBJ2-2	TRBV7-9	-	TGTGCCAGCAGCGTTCCGGGACTAGCGGGGGCTATCAACACCGGGGAGCTGTTTTTT	CASSVPGLAGAINTGELFF
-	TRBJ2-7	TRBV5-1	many	TGCGCCAGCAGCTTGGCCGGGCAGGGGGAGGACTTC	CASSLAGQGEDF
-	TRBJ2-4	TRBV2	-	TGTGCCAGCTCCGAACCCGACAGTCGGACCCTCGGGATTCAGTACTTC	CASSEPDSRTLGIQYF
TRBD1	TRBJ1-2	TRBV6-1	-	TGTGCCAGCAGCGACTGGGGGACAGGAACATTTGGCTACACCTTC	CASSDWGTGTFGYTF
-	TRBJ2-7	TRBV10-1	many	TGCGCCAGCAGTGAATTGGGGCTCAACGAGCAGTACTTC	CASSELGLNEQYF
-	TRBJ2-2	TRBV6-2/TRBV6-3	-	TGTGCCAGCAGTTACTTTGACGAGACCACCGGGGAGCTGTTTTTT	CASSYFDETTGELFF
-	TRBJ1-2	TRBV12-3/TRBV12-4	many	TGTGCCAGCAGTAAACAGGTTGGCTATGGCTACACCTTC	CASSKQVGYGYTF
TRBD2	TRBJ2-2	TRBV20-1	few	TGCAGTGCTATGGGACTAGCGGGGGGGTCCCTCACCGGGGAGCTGTTTTTT	CSAMGLAGGSLTGELFF
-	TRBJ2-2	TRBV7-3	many	TGTGCCAGCAGCTTAAGGGGTGAACAAGGGACCGGGGAGCTGTTTTTT	CASSLRGEQGTGELFF
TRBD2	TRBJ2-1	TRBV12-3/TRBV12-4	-	TGTGCCAGCAGTTTCACTAGCGGGAATAATGAGCAGTTCTTC	CASSFTSGNNEQFF
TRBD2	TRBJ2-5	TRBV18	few	TGTGCCAGCTCACCAGTGGCGGGAGATAATCCGGAGACCCAGTACTTC	CASSPVAGDNPETQYF
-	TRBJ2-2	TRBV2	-	TGTGCCAGCAGGACATCGAGCACCGGGGAGCTGTTTTTT	CASRTSSTGELFF
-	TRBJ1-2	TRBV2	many	TGTGCCAGCAGCCTCACAGGGAACGCCTATGGCTACACCTTC	CASSLTGNAYGYTF
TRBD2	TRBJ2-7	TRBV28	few	TGTGCCAGCAGTTTTTTTCGGACTAGCGGGAGTCGGAGCTCCTACGAGCAGTACTTC	CASSFFRTSGSRSSYEQYF
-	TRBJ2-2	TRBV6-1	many	TGTGCCAGCAGCCCCGACAGGATAATGAACACCGGGGAGCTGTTTTTT	CASSPDRIMNTGELFF
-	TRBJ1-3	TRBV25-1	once	TGTGCCAGCATTAGGGGTGACACCATATATTTT	CASIRGDTIYF
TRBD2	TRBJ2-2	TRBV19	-	TGTGCCAGTAGTATAGGGAGGACTAGCTCGAACACCGGGGAGCTGTTTTTT	CASSIGRTSSNTGELFF
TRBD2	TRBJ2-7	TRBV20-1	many	TGCAGTGCTACTGCGCGGGAGGACCTCTACGAGCAGTACTTC	CSATAREDLYEQYF
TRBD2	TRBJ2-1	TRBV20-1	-	TGCAGTGCTAGAGCCTTACTGGGACTAGCGGGAGAGGGTGAGCAGTTCTTC	CSARALLGLAGEGEQFF
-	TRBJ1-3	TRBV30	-	TGTGCCTGGGACTCTGGAAACACCATATATTTT	CAWDSGNTIYF
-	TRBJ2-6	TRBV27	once	TGTGCCAGCAGTCTAAGGGCCCAAAGCTCTGGGGCCAACGTCCTGACTTTC	CASSLRAQSSGANVLTF
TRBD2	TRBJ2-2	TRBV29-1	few	TGCAGCGTTGCCGGCGGGAGGCTATTCACCGGGGAGCTGTTTTTT	CSVAGGRLFTGELFF
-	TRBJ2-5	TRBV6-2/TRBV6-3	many	TGTGCCAGCAGCCACTTTAATCCTCAAGCAGGGACCCAGTACTTC	CASSHFNPQAGTQYF
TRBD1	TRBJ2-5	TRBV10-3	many	TGTGCCATCAGCTACAGGGGATCGGAGACCCAGTACTTC	CAISYRGSETQYF
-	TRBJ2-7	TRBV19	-	TGTGCCAGTCAGCCGGCACACTGGACCTACGAGCAGTACTTC	CASQPAHWTYEQYF
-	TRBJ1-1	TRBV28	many	TGTGCCAGCAGATCGGACGCGGGTACTGAAGCTTTCTTT	CASRSDAGTEAFF
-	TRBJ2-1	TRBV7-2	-	TGTGCCAGCAGCTTACCACGGTCGAGCTCCTACGAGCAGTTCTTC	CASSLPRSSSYEQFF